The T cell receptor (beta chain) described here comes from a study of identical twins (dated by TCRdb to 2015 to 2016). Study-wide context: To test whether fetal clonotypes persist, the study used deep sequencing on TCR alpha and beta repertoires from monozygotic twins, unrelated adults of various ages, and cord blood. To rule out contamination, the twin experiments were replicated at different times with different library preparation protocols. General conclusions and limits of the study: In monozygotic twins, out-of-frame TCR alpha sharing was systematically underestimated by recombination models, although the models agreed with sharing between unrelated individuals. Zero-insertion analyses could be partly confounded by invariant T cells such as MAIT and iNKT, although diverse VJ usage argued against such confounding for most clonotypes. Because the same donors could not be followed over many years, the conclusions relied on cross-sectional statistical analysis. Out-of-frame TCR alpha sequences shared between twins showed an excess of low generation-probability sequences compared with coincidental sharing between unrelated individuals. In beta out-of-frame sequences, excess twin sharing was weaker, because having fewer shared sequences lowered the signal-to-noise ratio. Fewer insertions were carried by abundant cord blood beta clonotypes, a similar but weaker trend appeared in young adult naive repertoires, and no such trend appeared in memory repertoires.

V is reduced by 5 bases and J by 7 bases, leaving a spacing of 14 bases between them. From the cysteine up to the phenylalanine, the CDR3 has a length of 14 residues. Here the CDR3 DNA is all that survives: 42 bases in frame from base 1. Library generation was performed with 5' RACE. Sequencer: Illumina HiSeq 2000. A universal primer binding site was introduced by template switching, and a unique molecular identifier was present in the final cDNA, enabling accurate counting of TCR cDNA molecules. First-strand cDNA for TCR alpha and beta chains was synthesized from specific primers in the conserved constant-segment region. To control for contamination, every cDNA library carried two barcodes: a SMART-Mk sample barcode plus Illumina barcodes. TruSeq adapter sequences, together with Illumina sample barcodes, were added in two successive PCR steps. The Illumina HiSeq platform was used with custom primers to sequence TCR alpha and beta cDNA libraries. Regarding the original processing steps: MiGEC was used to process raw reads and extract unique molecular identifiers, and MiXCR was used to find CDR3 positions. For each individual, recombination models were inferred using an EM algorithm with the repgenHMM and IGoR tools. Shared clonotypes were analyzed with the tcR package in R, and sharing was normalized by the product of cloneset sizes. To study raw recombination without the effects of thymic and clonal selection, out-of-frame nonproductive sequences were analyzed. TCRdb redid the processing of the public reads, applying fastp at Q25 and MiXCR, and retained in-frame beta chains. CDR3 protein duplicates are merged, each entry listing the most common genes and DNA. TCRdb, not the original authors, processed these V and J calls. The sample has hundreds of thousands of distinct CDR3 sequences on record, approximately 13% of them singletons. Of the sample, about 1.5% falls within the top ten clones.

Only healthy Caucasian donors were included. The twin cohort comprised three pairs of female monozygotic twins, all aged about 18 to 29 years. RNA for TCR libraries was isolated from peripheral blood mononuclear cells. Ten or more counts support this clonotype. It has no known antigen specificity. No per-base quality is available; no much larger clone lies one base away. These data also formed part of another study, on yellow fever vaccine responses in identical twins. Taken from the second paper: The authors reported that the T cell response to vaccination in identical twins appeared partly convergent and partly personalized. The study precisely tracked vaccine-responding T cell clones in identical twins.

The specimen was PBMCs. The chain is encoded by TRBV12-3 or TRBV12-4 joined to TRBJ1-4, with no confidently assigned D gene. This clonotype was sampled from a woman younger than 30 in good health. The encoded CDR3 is CASSPQVTVEKLFF. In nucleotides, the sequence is TGTGCCAGCAGTCCGCAAGTCACCGTTGAAAAACTGTTTTTT.